Described below is a single T cell receptor (beta chain) sequence and its context. The table came from immunoSEQ multiplex PCR; TCRdb's copy has only in-frame clones and leaves some out. The repertoire holds about 90,000 clones, approximately 91% seen once, with around 5.5% in the top ten. These data belong to a study of T cell responses to AZD1222 COVID-19 vaccine. The CDR3 runs to 12 residues. Germline V gene lookup returns CDR1 LGHDT and CDR2 YNNKEL (reference sequence). V lost 1 base and J 5 bases, leaving 6 bases between the germline ends. This clonotype originated in an adult in good health. Sample: peripheral blood, taken on day 0 of AZD1222 vaccination. The V call is TRBV3-1 (or the pseudogene TRBV3-2), the J call TRBJ2-7; D not resolved. The CDR3 sequence: CASSQVEDEQYF. CDR3 bases: TGTGCCAGCAGCCAAGTAGAGGACGAGCAGTACTTC.